This T cell receptor (beta chain) originates from a study of blood T cells in healthy people across ages. Combining a sample-barcoded 5' primer with a J-beta primer mix, a second PCR ran for 7 to 11 cycles. TCRdb redid the calling of the 5' RACE reads with MiXCR, one entry per CDR3 protein. The sample gives roughly 2 million distinct CDR3 sequences, around 48% of which show up once; approximately 2% is in the top ten. The receptor was derived from a woman aged 40 to 55 in good health. Sample: blood.

The CDR3 sequence: CASSNRLARGEETQYF. The CDR3 DNA reads as TGTGCCAGCAGCAATCGACTAGCTAGAGGGGAAGAGACCCAGTACTTC. The chain couples TRBV4-2 to TRBJ2-5; 7 bases agree with TRBD2. Germline CDR1 LGHNA, CDR2 YNFKEQ. There are 16 residues in the CDR3. V shed 5 bases, J shed 3 bases, and the junction held 12 bases outside the gene matches.